The clone carrying this T cell receptor (beta chain) was seen only a few times. Its target is unknown. The protocol was immunoSEQ multiplex PCR, while the TCRdb copy is restricted to in-frame clones and leaves out a portion. Of about 9,800 clones in the sample, under 55% were seen once. This specimen comes from a study of T cells in localized non-small cell lung cancer. Study-wide points: Uninvolved adjacent lung, not tumor, had the highest T cell clonality. Median around 54 top-100 tumor clones were shared with paired adjacent lung.

This sequence was found in a woman aged 40 to 75 with stage I lung adenocarcinoma. The sample was lymph node tissue, taken before any cancer treatment.

CDR3 loop: CASSGGQPDTIYF. The CDR3 region has the DNA TGTGCCAGCAGCGGCGGACAGCCAGACACCATATATTTT. This chain uses TRBV9 with TRBJ1-3; a possible D gene is TRBD1 (6 bases). With 3 bases removed from V and 8 bases from J, the gap between germline ends came to 12 bases. The CDR3 sequence is 13 residues long. Per germline, CDR1 SGDLS and CDR2 YYNGEE.